A single sample gave rise to the 24 T cell receptor beta chains below, sequenced in a study of blood T cell repertoires in COVID-19. Here immunoSEQ multiplex PCR was the method, and the copy in TCRdb shows in-frame clones only, minus some. The sample records approximately 350,000 clones, 80% to 90% being singletons. Sequencing was performed on PBMCs or T cells enriched from blood (not recorded which). Every receptor here comes from a man aged 18 to 29 who had recovered from COVID-19.

The chain employs TRBV19 and TRBJ1-6; D call uncertain. The CDR3 sequence is 15 residues long. Trimming shortened V by 0 bases and J by 10 bases, and 13 bases separated the two germline ends. Per germline, CDR1 LNHDA and CDR2 SQIVND (reference sequence). As DNA, the CDR3 is TGTGCCAGTAGTATAGATCTCCTTGAGCGGTCACCCCTCCACTTT. Protein: CASSIDLLERSPLHF.

Comment on this clone: The sample holds other DNA sequences that translate to the same CDR3. V usage is TRBV11-3 and J usage is TRBJ2-3; 7 bases map to TRBD1. The V and J ends lost 1 base and 1 base, in that order; junction bases with no gene match: 2. The germline V gene has CDR1 SGHNT and CDR2 YENEEA. The CDR3 loop spans 15 amino acids. CDR3 region: CASSLGQGRTDTQYF. The CDR3 DNA is TGTGCCAGCAGCTTAGGACAGGGTCGCACAGATACGCAGTATTTT.

This sequence joins TRBV11-2 and TRBJ2-7; 10 bases are shared with TRBD2. Unmatched junction bases numbered 0, after V lost 2 bases and J lost 2 bases. CDR3 size: 14 residues. Per germline, CDR1 SGHAT and CDR2 FQNNGV. The CDR3 is CASSLTSGTYEQYF. In DNA form, the CDR3 reads TGTGCCAGCAGCTTAACTAGCGGGACCTACGAGCAGTACTTC. Looking up the rest from reference TRBV11-2 and TRBJ2-7 gives the full variable domain: EAGVAQSPRYKIIEKRQSVAFWCNPISGHATLYWYQQILGQGPKLLIQFQNNGVVDDSQLPKDRFSAERLKGVDSTLKIQPAKLEDSAVYLCASSLTSGTYEQYFGPGTRLTVT.

This clone was counted once. The CDR3, as DNA: TGTGCCAGCAGCCTGGACCAAGGACAGAGAAAGCAGTTCTTC. Amino acids: CASSLDQGQRKQFF. The chain has TRBV4-2 and TRBJ2-1; TRBD1 is a possible D gene (6 bases). Germline values: CDR1 LGHNA, CDR2 YNFKEQ. Trimming removed 4 bases from V and 11 bases from J, with 18 bases in between. The CDR3 is 14 residues long.

In its sample, this clone was seen once. The chain combines TRBV19 with TRBJ2-2; maybe TRBD1 (6 bases). Germline V CDR1 and CDR2: LNHDA, SQIVND (reference sequence). The CDR3 totals 14 residues. The V end was cut by 8 bases, the J end by 0 bases, with 10 bases between. The CDR3 spells CASRQVANTGELFF. The CDR3 nucleotides are TGTGCCAGTCGACAGGTCGCGAACACCGGGGAGCTGTTTTTT.

The J gene is TRBJ1-6, the V gene TRBV3-1 (or the pseudogene TRBV3-2); D might be TRBD1 (5 bases). Germline V lookup: CDR1 LGHDT, CDR2 YNNKEL (reference sequence). Trimming removed 0 bases at V and 6 bases at J, with 9 bases between. This CDR3 has 15 residues. The CDR3 nucleotides read TGTGCCAGCAGCCAAGATGGGCAGGGTAATTCACCCCTCCACTTT. As protein: CASSQDGQGNSPLHF.

The chain employs TRBV20-1 and TRBJ1-1, with D maybe TRBD1 (5 bases). The length of the CDR3 is 13 residues. The V end was cut by 3 bases, the J end by 1 base, with 9 bases between. Germline CDR1 reads DFQATT; CDR2 reads SNEGSKA (reference sequence). CDR3 sequence reads: CSASARANTEAFF. The CDR3 coding sequence is TGCAGTGCTAGTGCCAGGGCGAACACTGAAGCTTTCTTT.

This clone was seen only once. The chain uses TRBV10-2 and TRBJ1-2; the match to TRBD1 covers 7 bases. J was trimmed by 4 bases and V by 10 bases; bases with no gene match: 9. The length of the CDR3 is 13 residues. Per the germline V gene, CDR1 is WSHSY and CDR2 is SAAADI. The CDR3 nucleotides read TGCGCCACATCGGGACAGACGATCTATGGCTACACCTTC. This translates into CATSGQTIYGYTF.

J is TRBJ2-7 and V is TRBV15; the D gene is possibly TRBD1 (5 bases). Deletions cut 2 bases from V and 5 bases from J, with 19 bases between. Germline assignment: CDR1 LNHNV and CDR2 YYDKDF (reference sequence). This CDR3 contains 16 residues. Here the CDR3 reads CATSRRSDQGTNEQYF. In DNA form, the CDR3 reads TGTGCCACCAGCAGACGATCTGATCAGGGCACCAACGAGCAGTACTTC.

The CDR3 DNA reads TGTGCCAGCTCACCTTTCCCAGACCCACCCCGGGGGGGTGAAGCGAAAGGGGCCAACGTCCTGACTTTC. Residues: CASSPFPDPPRGGEAKGANVLTF. This sequence joins TRBV18 and TRBJ2-6; 8 positions match TRBD2. Germline CDR1 and CDR2: KGHSH and LQKENI. Trimming cost V 3 bases and J 4 bases; bases outside gene matches: 26. This CDR3 has 23 amino acids.

The CDR3 DNA reads TGCAGTGCTAGTGTGAAGCGGGATATATACGAGCAGTACTTC. It translates to CSASVKRDIYEQYF. The V and J genes are TRBV20-1 and TRBJ2-7; 7 nucleotides line up with TRBD2. There are 14 residues in the CDR3. V dropped 3 bases and J dropped 4; count of bases not matched to a gene: 9. Per the germline V gene, CDR1 is DFQATT and CDR2 is SNEGSKA (reference sequence).

The chain couples TRBV3-1 (or the pseudogene TRBV3-2) to TRBJ1-2; tentatively, D is TRBD1 (5 bases). V lost 3 bases, J lost 2 bases, and 13 bases lay in between. The CDR3 length is 15 residues. Germline V gene data show CDR1 as LGHDT and CDR2 as YNNKEL (reference sequence). CDR3: CASSHQGVANYGYTF. The CDR3 DNA is TGTGCCAGCAGCCACCAGGGTGTAGCAAACTATGGCTACACCTTC.

The V and J genes are TRBV7-9 and TRBJ1-3, with 8 bases identical to TRBD1. Germline V lookup: CDR1 SEHNR, CDR2 FQNEAQ (reference sequence). This CDR3 is 17 amino acids long. V lost 3 bases and J lost 2; bases outside the gene matches: 9. The CDR3 loop reads CASSLGTGGAAGNTIYF. DNA for the CDR3: TGTGCCAGCAGCTTGGGTACAGGGGGTGCAGCTGGAAACACCATATATTTT. The full variable domain, in which reference TRBV7-9 and TRBJ1-3 provide the parts outside the CDR3, is DTGVSQNPRHKITKRGQNVTFRCDPISEHNRLYWYRQTLGQGPEFLTYFQNEAQLEKSRLLSDRFSAERPKGSFSTLEIQRTEQGDSAMYLCASSLGTGGAAGNTIYFGEGSWLTVV.

The count of this clone is one. The rearrangement uses TRBV30 and TRBJ2-7; 14 bases map to TRBD2. The CDR3 consists of 14 residues. CDR1 is GTSNPN, CDR2 SVGIG, per germline (reference sequence). Trimming removed 7 bases from V and 7 bases from J; junction bases left unmatched: 9. Here the CDR3 reads CAFGLAGGVGEQYF. The CDR3 nucleotides are TGTGCCTTCGGACTAGCGGGAGGTGTCGGGGAGCAGTACTTC.

The J gene is TRBJ2-7, the V gene TRBV5-4, with a tentative D call TRBD1 (5 bases). Trimming shortened V by 4 bases and J by 0 bases, and 8 bases separated the two germline ends. CDR1 SGHNT and CDR2 YYREEE come from the germline V gene (reference sequence). The CDR3 runs to 13 residues. The CDR3 region has the DNA TGTGCCAGCAGCCCAGGGTTCTCCTACGAGCAGTACTTC. It yields the protein CASSPGFSYEQYF.

The DNA for the CDR3 is TGTGCCAGCAGCTTAAGCGGGACTACAAACTACGAGCAGTACTTC. It is translated as CASSLSGTTNYEQYF. The V gene is TRBV7-2, the J gene TRBJ2-7, with 7 positions matching TRBD2. Losses at the gene ends were 2 bases for V and 3 bases for J; bases not matched to a gene: 7. Germline CDR1 reads SGHTA; CDR2 reads FQGNSA. This CDR3 region has 15 residues.

The genes are TRBV10-2 and TRBJ2-1; TRBD1 matches at 9 bases. Germline CDR1 and CDR2: WSHSY and SAAADI. This CDR3 has 13 residues. J gave up 4 bases and V 6 bases, and 1 base lay outside the gene matches. CDR3 DNA: TGCGCCAGCAGGGGGACAGGGTACAATGAGCAGTTCTTC. It specifies CASRGTGYNEQFF.

The chain employs TRBV29-1 and TRBJ2-1; D gene ambiguous. The V end lost 4 bases, the J end lost 0 bases, and 4 bases lay between the germline ends. CDR1 and CDR2 from the germline V gene are SQVTM and ANQGSEA. The CDR3 length is 12 residues. As DNA, the CDR3 is TGCAGCGTTGGGAGCTCCTACAATGAGCAGTTCTTC. Amino acids: CSVGSSYNEQFF.

The chain is built from TRBV4-1 and TRBJ2-5, with 10 positions matching TRBD2. The germline V gene has CDR1 MGHRA and CDR2 YSYEKL. The CDR3 extends over 16 amino acids. The V and J ends lost 1 base and 5 bases, in that order; junction bases with no gene match: 7. The CDR3 protein is CASSQGSGGAGETQYF. The CDR3 DNA reads TGCGCCAGCAGCCAAGGGAGCGGGGGGGCAGGTGAGACCCAGTACTTC.

This clone showed up just a few times. The rearrangement uses TRBV18 and TRBJ1-2; TRBD1 aligns across 8 bases. Germline trimming cut 2 bases from V and 6 bases from J; bases unmatched to any gene: 11. The CDR3 is 16 amino acids. Looked up from germline, CDR1 is KGHSH and CDR2 is LQKENI. CDR3 loop: CASSPSQGQGADGYTF. The CDR3 DNA reads as TGTGCCAGCTCACCATCGCAAGGACAGGGCGCGGATGGCTACACCTTC.

The chain combines TRBV18 with TRBJ1-3; the D is unclear. Trimming removed 3 bases at V and 1 base at J, with 10 bases between. The CDR3 loop spans 15 amino acids. Germline V gene lookup returns CDR1 KGHSH and CDR2 LQKENI. Here the CDR3 DNA reads TGTGCCAGCTCACCGTGGGAGGTATCTGGAAACACCATATATTTT. It codes for CASSPWEVSGNTIYF.

The gene calls are TRBV19 and TRBJ2-3; 8 bases are shared with TRBD1. V shed 1 base, J shed 3 bases, and the junction held 3 bases outside the gene matches. Germline CDR1 LNHDA, CDR2 SQIVND (reference sequence). The CDR3 is made up of 15 amino acids. The CDR3 coding sequence is TGTGCCAGTAGTATAGTGCAGGGGGCTACAGATACGCAGTATTTT. This encodes CASSIVQGATDTQYF.

J is TRBJ1-3 and V is TRBV28, with D unresolved. The CDR3 totals 13 residues. Trimming left V 1 base short and J 3 bases short, with 4 bases between. CDR1 MDHEN and CDR2 SYDVKM come from the germline V gene. The CDR3, as DNA: TGTGCCAGCAGTTTATCTTTTGGAAACACCATATATTTT. Translating gives CASSLSFGNTIYF.

This chain links TRBV12-3 or TRBV12-4 with TRBJ2-3; 7 bases agree with TRBD1. This CDR3 contains 13 residues. The J segment lost 4 bases and the V segment lost 6 bases, leaving 4 bases of the junction unmatched. CDR3 bases: TGTGCCAGCAGCCTACAGGGGCCAGATACGCAGTATTTT. This gives the protein CASSLQGPDTQYF.